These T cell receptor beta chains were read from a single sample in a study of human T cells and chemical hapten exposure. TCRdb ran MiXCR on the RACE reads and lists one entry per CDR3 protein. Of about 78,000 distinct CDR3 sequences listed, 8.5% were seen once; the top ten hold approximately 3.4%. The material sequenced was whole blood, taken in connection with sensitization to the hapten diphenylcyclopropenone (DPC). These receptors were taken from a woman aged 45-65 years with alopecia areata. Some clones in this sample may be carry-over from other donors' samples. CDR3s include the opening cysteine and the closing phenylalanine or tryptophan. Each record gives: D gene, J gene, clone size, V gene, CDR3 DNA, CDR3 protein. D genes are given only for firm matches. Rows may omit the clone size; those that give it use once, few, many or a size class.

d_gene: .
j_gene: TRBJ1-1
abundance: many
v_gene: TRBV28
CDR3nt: TGTGCCATCAGCCGGGGCACTGAAGCTTTCTTT
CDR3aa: CAISRGTEAFF

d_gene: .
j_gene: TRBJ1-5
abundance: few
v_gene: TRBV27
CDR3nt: TGTGCCAGCAGTTTATCGGGAATCCGGCAGCCCCAGCATTTT
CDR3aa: CASSLSGIRQPQHF

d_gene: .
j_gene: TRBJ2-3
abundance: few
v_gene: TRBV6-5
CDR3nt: TGTGCCAGCAGGCATCTTAGCGTTAGCACAGATACGCAGTATTTT
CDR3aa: CASRHLSVSTDTQYF

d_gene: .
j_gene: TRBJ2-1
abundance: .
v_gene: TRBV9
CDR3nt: TGTGCCAGCAGCCCACTAGGGTCCAATGAGCAGTTCTTC
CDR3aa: CASSPLGSNEQFF

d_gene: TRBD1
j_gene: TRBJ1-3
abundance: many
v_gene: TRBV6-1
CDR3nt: TGTGCCGGAACAGGGGCCCCTGGAAACACCATATATTTT
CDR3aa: CAGTGAPGNTIYF

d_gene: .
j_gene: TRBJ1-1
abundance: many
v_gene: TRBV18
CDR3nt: TGTGCCAGCTCACCACCGGTCAAGGGGGTTAACACTGAAGCTTTCTTT
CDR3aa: CASSPPVKGVNTEAFF

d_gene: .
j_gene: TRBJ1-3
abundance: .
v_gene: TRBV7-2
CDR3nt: TGTGCCAGCAGCGAGTCAGGGCAGAGAGTAAACACCATATATTTT
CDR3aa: CASSESGQRVNTIYF

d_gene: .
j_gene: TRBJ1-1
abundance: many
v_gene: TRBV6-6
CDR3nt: TGTGCCAGCAGTTACGCGGGAAGCAAGACTGAAGCTTTCTTT
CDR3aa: CASSYAGSKTEAFF

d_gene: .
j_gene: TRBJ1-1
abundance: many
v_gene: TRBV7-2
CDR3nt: TGTGCCAGCAGCTTTGTGACAGCGAACACTGAAGCTTTCTTT
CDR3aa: CASSFVTANTEAFF

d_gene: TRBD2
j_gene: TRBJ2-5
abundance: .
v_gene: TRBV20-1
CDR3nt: TGCAGTGCTAGGGGAGAAGGAGCGGGGGGCCGGTCGACCCAGTACTTC
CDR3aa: CSARGEGAGGRSTQYF

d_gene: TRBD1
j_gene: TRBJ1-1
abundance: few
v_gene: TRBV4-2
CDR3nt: TGTGCCAGCAGCCAAGAGCTCGACAGGGCGGAAGCTTTCTTT
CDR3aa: CASSQELDRAEAFF

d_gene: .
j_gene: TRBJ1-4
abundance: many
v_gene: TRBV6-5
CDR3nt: TGTGCCAGCAGTTGGGACCTGGCAGCAACTAATGAAAAACTGTTTTTT
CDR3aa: CASSWDLAATNEKLFF

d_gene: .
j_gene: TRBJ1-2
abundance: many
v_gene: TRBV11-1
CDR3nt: TGTGCCAGCAGCGCAGTCGGTATCTATGGCTACACCTTC
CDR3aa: CASSAVGIYGYTF

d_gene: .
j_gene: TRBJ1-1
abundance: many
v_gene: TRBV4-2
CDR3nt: TGTGCCAGCAGCCAAGATTGGCAGGGGAACACTGAAGCTTTCTTT
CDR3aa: CASSQDWQGNTEAFF

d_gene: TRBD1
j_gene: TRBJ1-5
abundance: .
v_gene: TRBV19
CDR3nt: TGTGCCAGTAGTGGACAGGATAGCAATCAGCCCCAGCATTTT
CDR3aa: CASSGQDSNQPQHF

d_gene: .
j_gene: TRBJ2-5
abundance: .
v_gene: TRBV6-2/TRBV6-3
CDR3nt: TGTGCCAGCAGCGACGCCTTGGACGGCCAAGAGACCCAGTACTTC
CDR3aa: CASSDALDGQETQYF

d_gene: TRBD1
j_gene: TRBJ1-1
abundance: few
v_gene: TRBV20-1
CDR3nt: TGCAGTGCTACATACAGGGGGATGAACACTGAAGCTTTCTTT
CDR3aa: CSATYRGMNTEAFF

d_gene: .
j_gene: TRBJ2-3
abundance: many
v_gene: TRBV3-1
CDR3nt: TGTGCCAGCAGCCAAGAGGGCTTTACAGATACGCAGTATTTT
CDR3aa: CASSQEGFTDTQYF

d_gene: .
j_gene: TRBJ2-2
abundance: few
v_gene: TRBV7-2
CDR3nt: TGTGCCAGCAGCTCGGGGGCTAGAACCACCGGGGAGCTGTTTTTT
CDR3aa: CASSSGARTTGELFF

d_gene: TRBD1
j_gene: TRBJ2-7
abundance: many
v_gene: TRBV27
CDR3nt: TGTGCCAGCAGTTTTCTGAGCCCGACAGGGAGTACATACGAGCAGTACTTC
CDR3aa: CASSFLSPTGSTYEQYF

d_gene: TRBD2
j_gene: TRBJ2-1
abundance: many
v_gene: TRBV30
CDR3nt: TGTGCCTGGATTTCCGGGAGCGGGAGTCAGAATGAGCAGTTCTTC
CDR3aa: CAWISGSGSQNEQFF

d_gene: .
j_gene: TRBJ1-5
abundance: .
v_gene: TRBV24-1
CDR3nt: TGTGCCACCAGTGATCGGGGCAGGGGATCCTATAGCAATCAGCCCCAGCATTTT
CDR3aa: CATSDRGRGSYSNQPQHF

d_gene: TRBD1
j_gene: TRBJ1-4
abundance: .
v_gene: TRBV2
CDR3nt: TGTGCCAGCAGTGACAGGGGGCGAGAAAAACTGTTTTTT
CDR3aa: CASSDRGREKLFF

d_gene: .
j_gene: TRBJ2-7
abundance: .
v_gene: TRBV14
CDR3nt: TGTGCCAGCAGCCAAGATTACCCGGATCCCAACTACGAGCAGTACTTC
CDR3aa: CASSQDYPDPNYEQYF

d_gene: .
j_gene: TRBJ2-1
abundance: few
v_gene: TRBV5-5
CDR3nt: TGTGCCAGCAGCTTAGCAGGGGAGCATTACAATGAGCAGTTCTTC
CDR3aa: CASSLAGEHYNEQFF

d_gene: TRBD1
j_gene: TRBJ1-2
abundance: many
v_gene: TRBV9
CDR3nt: TGTGCCAGCAGCGCCCGCGACAGGGAGGGGTATGGCTACACCTTC
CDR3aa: CASSARDREGYGYTF

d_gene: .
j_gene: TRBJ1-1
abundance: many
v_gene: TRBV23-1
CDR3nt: TGCGCCAGCACCGCCCGGAGGGTCCGCACTGAAGCTTTCTTT
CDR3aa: CASTARRVRTEAFF

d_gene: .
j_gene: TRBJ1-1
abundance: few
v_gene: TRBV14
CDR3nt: TGTGCCAGCAGCCAGGGAACGGGCACTGAAGCTTTCTTT
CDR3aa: CASSQGTGTEAFF

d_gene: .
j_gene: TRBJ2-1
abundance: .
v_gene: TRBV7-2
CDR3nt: TGTGCCAGCAGCTTTGGGCGGGGGCTTGCACGGGAGCAGTTCTTC
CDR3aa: CASSFGRGLAREQFF

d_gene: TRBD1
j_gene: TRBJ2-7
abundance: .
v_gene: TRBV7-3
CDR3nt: TGTGCCAGCAGCTATGGGACAGCCTACGAGCAGTACTTC
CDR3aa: CASSYGTAYEQYF

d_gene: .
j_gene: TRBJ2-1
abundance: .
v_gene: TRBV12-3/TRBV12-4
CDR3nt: TGTGCCAGCAGTTTAGCGAACAATGAGCAGTTCTTC
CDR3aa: CASSLANNEQFF

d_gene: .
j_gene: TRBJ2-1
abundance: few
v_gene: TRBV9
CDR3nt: TGTGCCAGCAGCGTAGGACTTTTTGGCAATGAGCAGTTCTTC
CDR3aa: CASSVGLFGNEQFF

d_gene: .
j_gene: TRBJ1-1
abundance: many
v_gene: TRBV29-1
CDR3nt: TGCAGCGTTGAAACTGACCTCCTTGAAGCTTTCTTT
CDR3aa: CSVETDLLEAFF

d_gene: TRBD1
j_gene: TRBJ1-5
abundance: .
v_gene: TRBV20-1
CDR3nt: TGCAGTGCTAGAGAAGCAGGGGGAGGCAATCAGCCCCAGCATTTT
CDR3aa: CSAREAGGGNQPQHF

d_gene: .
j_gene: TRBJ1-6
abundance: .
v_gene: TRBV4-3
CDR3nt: TGCGCCAGCAGCCAAGATCCCCAGGGCTTGGATTCACCCCTCCACTTT
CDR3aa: CASSQDPQGLDSPLHF

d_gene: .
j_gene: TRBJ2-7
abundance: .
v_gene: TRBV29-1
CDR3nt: TGCAGCGTCCTCATCGGGGGAACCTACGAGCAGTACTTC
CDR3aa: CSVLIGGTYEQYF

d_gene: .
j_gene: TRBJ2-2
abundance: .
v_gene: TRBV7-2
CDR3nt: TGTGCCAGCAGCAACAGGGCCTCAGCGGAGCTGTTTTTT
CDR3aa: CASSNRASAELFF

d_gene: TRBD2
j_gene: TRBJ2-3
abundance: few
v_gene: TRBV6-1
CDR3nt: TGTGCCAGCAGTGAACTTAATAGCGGGAGCACAGATACGCAGTATTTT
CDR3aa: CASSELNSGSTDTQYF

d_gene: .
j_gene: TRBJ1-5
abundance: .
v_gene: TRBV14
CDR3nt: TGTGCCAGCAGCCAAGATCAGGGGAAATGGGGGCCCCAGCATTTT
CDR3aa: CASSQDQGKWGPQHF

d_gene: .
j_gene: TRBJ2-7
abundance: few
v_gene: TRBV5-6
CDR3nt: TGTGCCAGCAAGCGTCCTACAGACGAGCAGTACTTC
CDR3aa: CASKRPTDEQYF

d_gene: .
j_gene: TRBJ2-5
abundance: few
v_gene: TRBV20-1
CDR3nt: TGCAGTGCGTCGGCAGTCCAAGAGACCCAGTACTTC
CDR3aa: CSASAVQETQYF

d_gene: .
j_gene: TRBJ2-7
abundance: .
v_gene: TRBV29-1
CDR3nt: TGCAGCGTTGGGGGTGTTCGGCGGGAATCCTACGAGCAGTACTTC
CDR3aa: CSVGGVRRESYEQYF

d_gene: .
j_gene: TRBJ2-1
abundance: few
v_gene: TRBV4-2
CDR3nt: TGTGCCAGCAGCCAAGACCCTCTAGCGCCTGGCTCCTACAATGAGCAGTTCTTC
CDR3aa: CASSQDPLAPGSYNEQFF

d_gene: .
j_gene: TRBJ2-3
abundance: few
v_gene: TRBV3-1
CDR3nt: TGTGCCAGCAGCCAAGTTAGAGGCTCCGTGGGGGATACGCAGTATTTT
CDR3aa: CASSQVRGSVGDTQYF

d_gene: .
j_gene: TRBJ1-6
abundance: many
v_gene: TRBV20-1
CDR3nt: TGCAGTGCTAGAGAGGGGGATTCACCCCTCCACTTT
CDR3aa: CSAREGDSPLHF

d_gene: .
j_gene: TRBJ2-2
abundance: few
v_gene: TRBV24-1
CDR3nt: TGTGCCACCAGCCATAAGTTCACCGGGGAGCTGTTTTTT
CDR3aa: CATSHKFTGELFF

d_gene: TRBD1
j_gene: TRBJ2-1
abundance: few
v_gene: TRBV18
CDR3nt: TGTGCCAGCTCACTGACAGGGGGCAGTAAAAGGGAGCAGTTCTTC
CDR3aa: CASSLTGGSKREQFF

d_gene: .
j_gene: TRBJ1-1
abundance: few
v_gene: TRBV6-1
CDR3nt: TGTGCCAGCACCGAGACCAGTATGAACACTGAAGCTTTCTTT
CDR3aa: CASTETSMNTEAFF

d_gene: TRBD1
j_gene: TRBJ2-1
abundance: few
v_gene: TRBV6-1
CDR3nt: TGTGCCAGCAGTGAACTTGAGGGGGCCTCGAATGAGCAGTTCTTC
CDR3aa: CASSELEGASNEQFF

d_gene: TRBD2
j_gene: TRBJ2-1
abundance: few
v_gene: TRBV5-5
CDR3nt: TGTGCCAGCAGCTTGGCGCTAGCGGGAGACAACTATGAGCAGTTCTTC
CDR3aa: CASSLALAGDNYEQFF

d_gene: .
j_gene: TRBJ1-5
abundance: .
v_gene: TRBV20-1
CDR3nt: TGCAGTGCTAGTTTCGAGAGGGAGGATCAGCCCCAGCATTTT
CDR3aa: CSASFEREDQPQHF

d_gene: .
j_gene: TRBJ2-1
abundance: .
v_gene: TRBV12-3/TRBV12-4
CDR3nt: TGTGCCAGCAGTTTCCAACCCACAGGGTCGTCCTACAATGAGCAGTTCTTC
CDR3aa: CASSFQPTGSSYNEQFF

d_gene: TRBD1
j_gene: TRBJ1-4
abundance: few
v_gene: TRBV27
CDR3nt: TGTGCCAGCAGAGAGCAGGGGGCTGGTAATGAAAAACTGTTTTTT
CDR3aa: CASREQGAGNEKLFF

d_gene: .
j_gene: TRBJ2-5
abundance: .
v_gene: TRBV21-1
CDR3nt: TGTGCCAGCAGCGCGGAGACAGGGCAAGAGACCCAGTACTTC
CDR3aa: CASSAETGQETQYF

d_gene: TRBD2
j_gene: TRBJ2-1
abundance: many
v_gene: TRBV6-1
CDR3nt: TGTGCCAGCAGGATAGCGGGGGCCCCCCATGGGCAGTTCTTC
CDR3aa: CASRIAGAPHGQFF